This T cell receptor (beta chain) was profiled in a study of T cell responses to AZD1222 COVID-19 vaccine. Here immunoSEQ multiplex PCR was the method, and the copy in TCRdb shows in-frame clones only, minus some. The profile covers more than 95,000 clones, with roughly 87% appearing a single time and 4.4% taken by the ten largest. Whole-study findings and limits: Receipt of two AZD1222 doses was followed by a rise in Spike-specific TCR breadth and depth. CD4 TCRs linked to vaccination spanned spike, dominating at 160-218 and 743-854. Mostly white British, mostly female donors; authors suggested clonal diversity may be underestimated. Targets within unmutated variant regions were reportedly found for nearly half of spike-specific TCRs.

As concerns this clone: Its cognate antigen is unknown.

Germline lookup yields CDR1 MNHNY and CDR2 SVGAGI (reference sequence). After removal of 7 bases from V and 4 bases from J, the junction contained 5 bases not matched to a gene. There are 14 residues in the CDR3. The chain links TRBV6-6 to TRBJ1-4; 8 bases agree with TRBD1. The sequence derives from an adult in good health. The input for sequencing was peripheral blood, taken on day 0 of MenACWY control vaccination. The CDR3: CASTGQGINEKLFF. DNA for the CDR3: TGTGCCAGCACCGGACAGGGCATTAATGAAAAACTGTTTTTT.